This T cell receptor beta chain was recorded in a study of T cell responses to AZD1222 COVID-19 vaccine. Findings of the study overall: In the spike-specific TCR repertoire, nearly half reportedly target unmutated variant regions. A mostly white British donor set with more females was recruited, and clonal diversity was possibly underestimated. Seropositive AZD1222 recipients at baseline numbered only five or six. Repertoires were collected only later (after the peak T cell response had occurred).

With respect to this clone: Its antigen remains unknown.

Sequencing used immunoSEQ multiplex PCR; TCRdb keeps in-frame clones, though not all of them. The sample lists over 85,000 clones, more than 85% seen once, with 4% to 6% in the top ten. Per the germline V gene, CDR1 is GTSNPN and CDR2 is SVGIG (reference sequence). This CDR3 spans 15 amino acids. V gave up 2 bases and J gave up 2 bases; unmatched junction bases: 6. The receptor comes from an adult in good health. Here the sequenced sample was peripheral blood, taken on day 0 of AZD1222 vaccination. The rearrangement uses TRBV30 and TRBJ2-5, with 9 bases aligning to TRBD1. CDR3 coding DNA: TGTGCCTGGAGTACTGGGACAGGGAGACAAGAGACCCAGTACTTC. Residues: CAWSTGTGRQETQYF.